Below are 12 T cell receptor beta chains sequenced from a single sample in a study of cytomegalovirus exposure and HLA in healthy donors. The PCR made use of 60 Vbeta and 13 Jbeta primers. This table comes from immunoSEQ multiplex PCR, and its TCRdb copy is limited to in-frame clones, with some not included. Among about 100,000 clones, 70% to 80% were seen once, and the ten largest hold over 4%. The material sequenced was PBMCs. These receptors were taken from a female donor in good health and CMV-seropositive.

This CDR3 is CASSPFPGAASYNEQFF. The DNA of the CDR3 is TGTGCCAGCAGCCCCTTCCCAGGAGCGGCCTCCTACAATGAGCAGTTCTTC. The chain has TRBV11-3 and TRBJ2-1, with D perhaps matching TRBD2 (5 bases). Deletions cut 5 bases from V and 0 bases from J, with 17 bases between. The CDR3 has 17 residues. Germline V gives CDR1 SGHNT, CDR2 YENEEA.

This clone appeared a few times. CDR3 DNA sequence: TGTGCCAGCAGCTTTACCAGGCAACAGCCCCAGCATTTT. Its protein product is CASSFTRQQPQHF. The chain recombines TRBV5-6 with TRBJ1-5, with D unresolved. The CDR3 contains 13 residues. V lost 2 bases to trimming and J lost 7 bases, with 10 bases between them. In germline, CDR1 is SGHDT, CDR2 YYEEEE.

The chain carries TRBV15 and TRBJ2-5; 11 bases are shared with TRBD2. Germline assignment: CDR1 LNHNV and CDR2 YYDKDF (reference sequence). The CDR3 consists of 16 residues. Trimming removed 3 bases from V and 3 bases from J; junction bases left unmatched: 6. In DNA form, the CDR3 reads TGTGCCACCAGCAGGAGAGTGACTAGCGGGAAAGAGACCCAGTACTTC. Its protein is CATSRRVTSGKETQYF.

A note on this clone: This sample includes further DNA sequences coding for the same CDR3. This chain connects TRBV7-9 to TRBJ1-6; 8 bases line up with TRBD1. V was clipped by 1 base and J by 8 bases; unmatched bases: 4. The germline V gene encodes CDR1 SEHNR and CDR2 FQNEAQ (reference sequence). The CDR3 consists of 15 residues. Here the CDR3 reads CASSLGQGRDSPLHF. In DNA form, the CDR3 reads TGTGCCAGCAGCTTAGGACAGGGGCGGGATTCACCCCTCCACTTT.

This chain connects TRBV6-1 to TRBJ1-3; 8 bases match TRBD1. Losses at the gene ends were 4 bases for V and 1 base for J; bases not matched to a gene: 9. Germline loops: CDR1 MNHNS, CDR2 SASEGT. This CDR3 comprises 17 residues. CDR3 protein: CASSAGTGLGSGNTIYF. CDR3 nucleotide sequence: TGTGCCAGCAGTGCCGGGACAGGATTGGGTTCTGGAAACACCATATATTTT.

The rearrangement joins TRBV30 to TRBJ2-3, with a weak D call TRBD2 (6 bases). The V gene's germline CDR1 is GTSNPN and CDR2 SVGIG (reference sequence). This CDR3 is 16 amino acids long. The CDR3 loop is CATAEGNPGSTDTQYF. CDR3 coding DNA: TGTGCAACGGCGGAGGGCAATCCTGGGAGCACAGATACGCAGTATTTT.

CDR3 DNA sequence: TGTGCCATCAGTGAGGCTAGGGTTAGGGGCGAGAACACTGAAGCTTTCTTT. Protein sequence: CAISEARVRGENTEAFF. This chain joins TRBV10-3 and TRBJ1-1; tentatively, D is TRBD1 (5 bases). With 2 bases removed from V and 1 base from J, the gap between germline ends came to 17 bases. CDR1 is ENHRY and CDR2 is SYGVKD in the germline V gene. CDR3 length equals 17 residues.

V is TRBV18 and J is TRBJ2-5; 10 positions match TRBD1. Germline V gene lookup returns CDR1 KGHSH and CDR2 LQKENI. V lost 8 bases to trimming and J lost 5 bases; unmatched junction nucleotides: 8. The CDR3 runs 14 residues. The CDR3 nucleotides are TGTGCCAGCCGATCCGGGACAGGGGATGAGACCCAGTACTTC. The encoded protein is CASRSGTGDETQYF. The full variable domain, with the rest looked up from reference TRBV18 and TRBJ2-5, is NAGVMQNPRHLVRRRGQEARLRCSPMKGHSHVYWYRQLPEEGLKFMVYLQKENIIDESGMPKERFSAEFPKEGPSILRIQQVVRGDSAAYFCASRSGTGDETQYFGPGTRLLVL.

The chain recombines TRBV7-6 with TRBJ2-3; possible D gene TRBD1, 6 bases. Trimming took 0 bases from V and 4 from J, leaving 14 bases between them. The CDR3 runs to 16 residues. Germline-derived CDR1 and CDR2 are SGHVS and FNYEAQ. The CDR3 DNA follows: TGTGCCAGCAGCTTAGCGCGGCAGGGGACGCCAGATACGCAGTATTTT. Its protein product is CASSLARQGTPDTQYF.

V usage is TRBV13 and J usage is TRBJ2-7, with D possibly TRBD2 on 7 matching bases. V lost 8 bases to trimming and J lost 2 bases, with 19 bases between them. CDR3 length equals 15 residues. Germline V gene data show CDR1 as PRHDT and CDR2 as FYEKMQ (reference sequence). CDR3 bases: TGTGCCAGCGCAATTAGGGGGGAGGGGGCCTACGAGCAGTACTTC. Its protein product is CASAIRGEGAYEQYF.

V usage is TRBV10-2 and J usage is TRBJ1-2; the D gene is possibly TRBD1 (6 bases). CDR3 length: 13 residues. Germline V CDR1 and CDR2: WSHSY, SAAADI. V lost 3 bases and J 3 bases, leaving 8 bases between the germline ends. The CDR3 loop reads CASSDQGYYGYTF. DNA of the CDR3: TGCGCCAGCAGTGATCAGGGGTACTATGGCTACACCTTC.

This chain joins TRBV14 and TRBJ2-6; D not certain. CDR3 length: 15 residues. Germline V lookup: CDR1 SGHDN, CDR2 FVKESK. The V end was cut by 0 bases, the J end by 5 bases, with 8 bases between. DNA of the CDR3: TGTGCCAGCAGCCAAGATCTACCCCGGGCCAACGTCCTGACTTTC. Translated: CASSQDLPRANVLTF.